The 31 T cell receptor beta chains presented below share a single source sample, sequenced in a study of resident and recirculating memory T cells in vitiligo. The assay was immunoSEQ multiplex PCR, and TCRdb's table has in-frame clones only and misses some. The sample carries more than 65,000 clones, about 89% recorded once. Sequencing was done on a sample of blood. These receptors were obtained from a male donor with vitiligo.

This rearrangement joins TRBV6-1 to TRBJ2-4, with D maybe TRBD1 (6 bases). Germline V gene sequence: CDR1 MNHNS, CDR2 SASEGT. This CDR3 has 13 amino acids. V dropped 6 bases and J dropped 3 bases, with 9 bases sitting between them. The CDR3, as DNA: TGTGCCAGCAGGAGGGACATCAAAAACATTCAGTACTTC. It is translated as CASRRDIKNIQYF.

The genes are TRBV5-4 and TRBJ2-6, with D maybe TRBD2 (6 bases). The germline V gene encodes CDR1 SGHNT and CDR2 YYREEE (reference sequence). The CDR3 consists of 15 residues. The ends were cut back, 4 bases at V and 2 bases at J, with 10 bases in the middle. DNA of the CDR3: TGTGCCAGCAGCCGGGAGATGGCTGGGGCCAACGTCCTGACTTTC. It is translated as CASSREMAGANVLTF.

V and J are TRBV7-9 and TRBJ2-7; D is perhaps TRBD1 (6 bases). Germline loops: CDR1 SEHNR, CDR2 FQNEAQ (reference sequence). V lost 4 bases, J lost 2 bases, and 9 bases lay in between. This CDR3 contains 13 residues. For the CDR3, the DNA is TGTGCCAGCAGCTCCCGGACAGCCTACGAGCAGTACTTC. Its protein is CASSSRTAYEQYF.

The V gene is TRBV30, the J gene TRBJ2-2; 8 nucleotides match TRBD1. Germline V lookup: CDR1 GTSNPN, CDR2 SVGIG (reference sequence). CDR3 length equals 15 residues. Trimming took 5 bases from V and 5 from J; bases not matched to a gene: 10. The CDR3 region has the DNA TGTGCCTGGGTGGTGAAGCAGGGGGCGACCGGGGAGCTGTTTTTT. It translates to CAWVVKQGATGELFF. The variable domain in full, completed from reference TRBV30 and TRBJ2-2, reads SQTIHQWPATLVQPVGSPLSLECTVEGTSNPNLYWYRQAAGRGLQLLFYSVGIGQISSEVPQNLSASRPQDRQFILSSKKLLLSDSGFYLCAWVVKQGATGELFFGEGSRLTVL.

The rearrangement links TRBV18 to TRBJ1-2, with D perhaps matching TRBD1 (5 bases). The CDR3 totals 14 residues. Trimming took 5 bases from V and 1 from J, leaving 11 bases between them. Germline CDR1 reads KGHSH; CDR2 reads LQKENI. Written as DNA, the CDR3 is TGTGCCAGCTCAGCGATTCAGGGTAACTATGGCTACACCTTC. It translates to CASSAIQGNYGYTF.

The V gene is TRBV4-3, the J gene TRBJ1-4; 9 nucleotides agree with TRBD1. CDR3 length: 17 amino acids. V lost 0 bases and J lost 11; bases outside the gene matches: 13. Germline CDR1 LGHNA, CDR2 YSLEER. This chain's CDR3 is CASSQDRGGQGSRKLFF. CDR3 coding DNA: TGCGCCAGCAGCCAAGATCGTGGCGGACAGGGGAGTAGGAAACTGTTTTTT.

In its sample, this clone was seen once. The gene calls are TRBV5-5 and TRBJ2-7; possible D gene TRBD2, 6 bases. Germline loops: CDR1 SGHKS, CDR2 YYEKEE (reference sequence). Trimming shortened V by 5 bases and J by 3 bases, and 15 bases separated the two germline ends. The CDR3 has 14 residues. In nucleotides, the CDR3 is TGTGCCAGCAGTTTTGGCGGCGGGAACTACGAGCAGTACTTC. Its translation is CASSFGGGNYEQYF.

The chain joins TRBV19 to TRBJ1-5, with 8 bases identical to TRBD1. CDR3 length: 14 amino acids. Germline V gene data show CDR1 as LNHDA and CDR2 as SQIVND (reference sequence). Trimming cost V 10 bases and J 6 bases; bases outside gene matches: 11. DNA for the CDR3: TGTGCCACCACGGTCCAGGGGGCCGGTCAGCCCCAGCATTTT. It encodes CATTVQGAGQPQHF.

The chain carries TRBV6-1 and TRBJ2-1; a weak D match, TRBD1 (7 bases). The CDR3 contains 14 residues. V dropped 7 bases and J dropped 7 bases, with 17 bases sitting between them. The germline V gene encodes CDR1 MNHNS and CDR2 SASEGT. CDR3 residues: CASTRSGGYNEQFF. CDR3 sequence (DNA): TGTGCCAGCACTAGGTCAGGGGGGTATAATGAGCAGTTCTTC.

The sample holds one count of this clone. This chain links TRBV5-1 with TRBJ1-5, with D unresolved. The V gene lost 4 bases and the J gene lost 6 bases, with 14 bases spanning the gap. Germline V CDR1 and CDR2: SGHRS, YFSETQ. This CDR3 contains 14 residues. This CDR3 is CASSPEGGGQPQHF. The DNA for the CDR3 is TGCGCCAGCAGCCCGGAGGGTGGCGGTCAGCCCCAGCATTTT.

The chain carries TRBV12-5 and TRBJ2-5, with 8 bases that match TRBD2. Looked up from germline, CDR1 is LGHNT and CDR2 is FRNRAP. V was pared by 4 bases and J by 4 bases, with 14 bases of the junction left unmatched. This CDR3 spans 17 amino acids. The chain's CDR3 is CASGSRESGGRAETQYF. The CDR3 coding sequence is TGTGCTAGTGGTTCCCGTGAGAGCGGGGGTAGGGCAGAGACCCAGTACTTC.

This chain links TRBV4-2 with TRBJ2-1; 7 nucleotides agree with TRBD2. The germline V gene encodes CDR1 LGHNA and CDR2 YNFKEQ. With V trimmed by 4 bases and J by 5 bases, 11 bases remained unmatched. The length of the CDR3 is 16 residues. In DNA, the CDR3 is TGTGCCAGCAGCCCACTCGGGACTCGGGGGGACAATGAGCAGTTCTTC. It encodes CASSPLGTRGDNEQFF.

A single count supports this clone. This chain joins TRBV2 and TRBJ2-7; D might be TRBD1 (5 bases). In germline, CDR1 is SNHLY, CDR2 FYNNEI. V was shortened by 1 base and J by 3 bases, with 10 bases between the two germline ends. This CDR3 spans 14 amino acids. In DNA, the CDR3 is TGTGCCAGCAGTGAAGGCGCCAGGGTCTACGAGCAGTACTTC. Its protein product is CASSEGARVYEQYF. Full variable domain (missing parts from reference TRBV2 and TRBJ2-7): EPEVTQTPSHQVTQMGQEVILRCVPISNHLYFYWYRQILGQKVEFLVSFYNNEISEKSEIFDDQFSVERPDGSNFTLKIRSTKLEDSAMYFCASSEGARVYEQYFGPGTRLTVT.

The CDR3 coding sequence is TGTGCCAGCAGGGGAGGGGAGGGACAGCCCCAGCATTTT. It translates to CASRGGEGQPQHF. The V call is TRBV7-2, the J call TRBJ1-5; D perhaps matches TRBD1 (5 bases). This CDR3 contains 13 residues. V lost 6 bases to trimming and J lost 7 bases, with 13 bases between them. Germline V gene lookup returns CDR1 SGHTA and CDR2 FQGNSA.

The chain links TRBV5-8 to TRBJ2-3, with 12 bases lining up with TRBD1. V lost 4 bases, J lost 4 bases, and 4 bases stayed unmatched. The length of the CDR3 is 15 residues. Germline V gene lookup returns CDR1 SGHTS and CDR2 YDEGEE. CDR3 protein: CASSRGQGAADTQYF. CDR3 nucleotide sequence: TGTGCCAGCAGCCGGGGACAGGGGGCAGCAGATACGCAGTATTTT. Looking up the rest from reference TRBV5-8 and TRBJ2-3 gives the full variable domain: EAGVTQSPTHLIKTRGQQATLRCSPISGHTSVYWYQQALGLGLQFLLWYDEGEERNRGNFPPRFSGRQFPNYSSELNVNALELEDSALYLCASSRGQGAADTQYFGPGTRLTVL.

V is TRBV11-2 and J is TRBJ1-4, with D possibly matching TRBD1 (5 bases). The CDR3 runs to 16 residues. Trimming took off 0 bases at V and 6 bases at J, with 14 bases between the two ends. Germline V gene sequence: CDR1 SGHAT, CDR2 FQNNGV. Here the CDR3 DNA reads TGTGCCAGCAGCTTAGATCAGGGCAATGGGCATGAAAAACTGTTTTTT. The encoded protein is CASSLDQGNGHEKLFF.

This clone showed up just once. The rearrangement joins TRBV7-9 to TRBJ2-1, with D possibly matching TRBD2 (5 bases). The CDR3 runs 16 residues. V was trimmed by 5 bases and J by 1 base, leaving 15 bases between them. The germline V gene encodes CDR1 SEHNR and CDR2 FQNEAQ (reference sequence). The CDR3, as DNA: TGTGCCAGCAGCGCCGCGGCTTGGGAGTCCTACAATGAGCAGTTCTTC. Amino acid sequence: CASSAAAWESYNEQFF. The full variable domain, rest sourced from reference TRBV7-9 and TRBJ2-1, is DTGVSQNPRHKITKRGQNVTFRCDPISEHNRLYWYRQTLGQGPEFLTYFQNEAQLEKSRLLSDRFSAERPKGSFSTLEIQRTEQGDSAMYLCASSAAAWESYNEQFFGPGTRLTVL.

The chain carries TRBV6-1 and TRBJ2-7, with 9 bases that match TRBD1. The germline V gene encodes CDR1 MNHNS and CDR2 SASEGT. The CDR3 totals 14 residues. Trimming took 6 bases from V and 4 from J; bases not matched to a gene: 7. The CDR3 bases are TGTGCCAGCAGAGTCACAGGGGGCCGATACGAGCAGTACTTC. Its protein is CASRVTGGRYEQYF.

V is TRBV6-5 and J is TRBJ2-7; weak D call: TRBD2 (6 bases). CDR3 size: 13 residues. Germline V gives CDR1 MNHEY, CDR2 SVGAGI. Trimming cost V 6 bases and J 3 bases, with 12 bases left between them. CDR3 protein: CASRVFGGYEQYF. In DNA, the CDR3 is TGTGCCAGCAGGGTTTTCGGGGGCTACGAGCAGTACTTC.

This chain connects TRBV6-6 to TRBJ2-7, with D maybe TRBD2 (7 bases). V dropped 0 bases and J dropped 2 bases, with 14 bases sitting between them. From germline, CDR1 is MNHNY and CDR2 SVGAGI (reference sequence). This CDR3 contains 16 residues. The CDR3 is CASSYSGGTSAYEQYF. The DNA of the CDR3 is TGTGCCAGCAGTTACTCCGGGGGGACATCGGCCTACGAGCAGTACTTC.

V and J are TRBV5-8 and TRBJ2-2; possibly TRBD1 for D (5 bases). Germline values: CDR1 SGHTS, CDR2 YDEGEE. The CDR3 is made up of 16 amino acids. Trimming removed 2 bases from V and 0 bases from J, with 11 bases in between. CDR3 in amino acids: CASSFAGLPNTGELFF. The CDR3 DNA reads TGTGCCAGCAGCTTTGCAGGGCTACCGAACACCGGGGAGCTGTTTTTT.

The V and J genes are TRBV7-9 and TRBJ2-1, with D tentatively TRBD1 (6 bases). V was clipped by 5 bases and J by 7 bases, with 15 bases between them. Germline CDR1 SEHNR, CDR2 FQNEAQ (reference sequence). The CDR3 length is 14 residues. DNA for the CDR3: TGTGCCAGCAGCGCCCGCCTACAGGGAAATGAGCAGTTCTTC. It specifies CASSARLQGNEQFF.

In nucleotides, the CDR3 is TGTGCCAGCAGTGAACAGGCTATCGCCGTCACTGAAGCTTTCTTT. Its protein product is CASSEQAIAVTEAFF. This chain links TRBV2 with TRBJ1-1, with unresolved D. The CDR3 has 15 residues. Germline V gives CDR1 SNHLY, CDR2 FYNNEI. With 2 bases removed from V and 4 bases from J, the gap between germline ends came to 14 bases.

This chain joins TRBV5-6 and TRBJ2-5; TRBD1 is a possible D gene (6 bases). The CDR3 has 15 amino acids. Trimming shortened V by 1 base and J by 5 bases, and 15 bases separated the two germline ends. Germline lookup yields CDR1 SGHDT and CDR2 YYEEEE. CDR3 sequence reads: CASSLSPGQGETQYF. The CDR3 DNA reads TGTGCCAGCAGCTTGAGTCCGGGTCAGGGGGAGACCCAGTACTTC. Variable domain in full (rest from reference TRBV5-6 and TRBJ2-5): DAGVTQSPTHLIKTRGQQVTLRCSPKSGHDTVSWYQQALGQGPQFIFQYYEEEERQRGNFPDRFSGHQFPNYSSELNVNALLLGDSALYLCASSLSPGQGETQYFGPGTRLLVL.

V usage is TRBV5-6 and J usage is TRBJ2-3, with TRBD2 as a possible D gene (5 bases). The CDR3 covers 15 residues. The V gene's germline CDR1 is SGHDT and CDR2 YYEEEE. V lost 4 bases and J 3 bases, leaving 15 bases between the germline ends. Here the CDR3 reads CASSLLAGGTDTQYF. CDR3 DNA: TGTGCCAGCAGCCTCTTGGCGGGCGGAACAGATACGCAGTATTTT.

CDR3 protein: CASSDQASGEGYEQYF. The CDR3 DNA is TGTGCCAGCAGTGACCAAGCTAGCGGGGAAGGGTACGAGCAGTACTTC. The chain employs TRBV6-4 and TRBJ2-7; 9 nucleotides align to TRBD2. Looked up from germline, CDR1 is MRHNA and CDR2 is SNTAGT. V dropped 2 bases and J dropped 4; count of bases not matched to a gene: 9. The CDR3 spans 16 residues.

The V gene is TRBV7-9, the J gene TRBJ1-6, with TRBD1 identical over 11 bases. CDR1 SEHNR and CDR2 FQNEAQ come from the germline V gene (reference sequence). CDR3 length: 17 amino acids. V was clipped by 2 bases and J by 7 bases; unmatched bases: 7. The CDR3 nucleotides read TGTGCCAGCAGCTTACCACCAGGACAGGGGGCAAATTCACCCCTCCACTTT. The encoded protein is CASSLPPGQGANSPLHF. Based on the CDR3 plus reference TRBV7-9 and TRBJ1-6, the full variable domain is DTGVSQNPRHKITKRGQNVTFRCDPISEHNRLYWYRQTLGQGPEFLTYFQNEAQLEKSRLLSDRFSAERPKGSFSTLEIQRTEQGDSAMYLCASSLPPGQGANSPLHFGNGTRLTVT.

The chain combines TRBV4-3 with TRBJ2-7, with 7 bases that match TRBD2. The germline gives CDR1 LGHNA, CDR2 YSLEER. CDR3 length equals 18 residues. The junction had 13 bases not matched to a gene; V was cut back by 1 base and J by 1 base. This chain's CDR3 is CASSQGGGGGRFSYEQYF. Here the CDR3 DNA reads TGCGCCAGCAGCCAAGGGGGGGGTGGGGGACGTTTTTCCTACGAGCAGTACTTC.

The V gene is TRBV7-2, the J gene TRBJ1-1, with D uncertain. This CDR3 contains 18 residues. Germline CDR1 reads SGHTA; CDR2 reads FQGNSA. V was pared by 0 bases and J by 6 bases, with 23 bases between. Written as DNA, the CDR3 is TGTGCCAGCAGCTTAGCGTCTTCGGGGAGCCCCGCCAGGTCTGAAGCTTTCTTT. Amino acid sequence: CASSLASSGSPARSEAFF.

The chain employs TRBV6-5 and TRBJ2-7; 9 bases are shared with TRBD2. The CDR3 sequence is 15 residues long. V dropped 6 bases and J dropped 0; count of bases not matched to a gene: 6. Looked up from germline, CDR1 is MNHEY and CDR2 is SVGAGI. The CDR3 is CASSYAGGASYEQYF. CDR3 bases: TGTGCCAGCAGCTACGCGGGGGGGGCCTCCTACGAGCAGTACTTC.

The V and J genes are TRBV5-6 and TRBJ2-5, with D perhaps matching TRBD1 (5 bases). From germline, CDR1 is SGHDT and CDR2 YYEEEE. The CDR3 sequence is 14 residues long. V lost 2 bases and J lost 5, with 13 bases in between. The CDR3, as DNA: TGTGCCAGCAGCTTAATCAGGGAAGAGGAGACCCAGTACTTC. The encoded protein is CASSLIREEETQYF. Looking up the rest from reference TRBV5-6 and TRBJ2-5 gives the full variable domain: DAGVTQSPTHLIKTRGQQVTLRCSPKSGHDTVSWYQQALGQGPQFIFQYYEEEERQRGNFPDRFSGHQFPNYSSELNVNALLLGDSALYLCASSLIREEETQYFGPGTRLLVL.